The 19 T cell receptor beta chains below all came from one sample that was sequenced in a study of blood T cells in healthy people across ages. It was with a sample-barcoded 5' primer and a J-beta primer mix that a second PCR of about 6 to 11 cycles was run. Each CDR3 protein gets one entry after TCRdb re-called the 5' RACE reads with MiXCR. The table lists about 1,400,000 distinct CDR3 sequences, roughly 45% of them singletons. Sequencing was performed on blood. The receptors come from a woman younger than 30 in good health.

The sample holds a few counts of this clonotype. The V call is TRBV7-8, the J call TRBJ2-1; D perhaps matches TRBD2 (5 bases). This CDR3 region has 12 residues. Germline CDR1 reads SGHVS; CDR2 reads FQNEAQ. The ends were cut back, 5 bases at V and 10 bases at J, with 12 bases in the middle. The CDR3 protein is CASSPGPGEQFF. The DNA for the CDR3 is TGTGCCAGCAGCCCGGGTCCGGGGGAGCAGTTCTTC.

V gene TRBV6-5 combines with J gene TRBJ2-1, with no clear D. Germline-derived CDR1 and CDR2 are MNHEY and SVGAGI. The CDR3 runs to 17 residues. V dropped 4 bases and J dropped 0 bases, with 16 bases sitting between them. CDR3 DNA sequence: TGTGCCAGCAGTTTCGCCCCCGGCTGGAGCTCCTACAATGAGCAGTTCTTC. It is translated as CASSFAPGWSSYNEQFF.

As to this clonotype: Germline is not matched at one junction end, which may reflect a read error. The J gene is TRBJ1-6, the V gene TRBV30; D is unclear. CDR3 length: 12 amino acids. From germline, CDR1 is GTSNPN and CDR2 SVGIG (reference sequence). CDR3 in amino acids: CAWSRSNSPLYF. CDR3 sequence (DNA): TGTGCCTGGAGTAGATCCAATTCACCCCTCTACTTT.

This chain connects TRBV5-1 to TRBJ1-2, with TRBD1 matching 10 bases. The germline CDR1 and CDR2 sequences are SGHRS and YFSETQ. The CDR3 is 19 residues long. Trimming removed 4 bases from V and 0 bases from J; junction bases left unmatched: 15. CDR3 nucleotides: TGCGCCAGCAGCCCTCGTACCGGGACAGGGGAGTCAGCTAACTATGGCTACACCTTC. Its translation is CASSPRTGTGESANYGYTF.

This chain links TRBV6-5 with TRBJ2-7; D might be TRBD2 (5 bases). Trimming removed 6 bases at V and 4 bases at J, with 13 bases between. Per the germline V gene, CDR1 is MNHEY and CDR2 is SVGAGI. This CDR3 region has 13 residues. DNA of the CDR3: TGTGCCAGCAGCCGAGGAGGCCAGTACGAGCAGTACTTC. This encodes CASSRGGQYEQYF.

The genes are TRBV7-9 and TRBJ2-1, with 9 bases matching TRBD1. Germline assignment: CDR1 SEHNR and CDR2 FQNEAQ (reference sequence). This CDR3 contains 15 residues. Trimming at V came to 5 bases and at J to 6 bases, leaving 8 bases not matched to a gene. The CDR3 loop reads CASSLRDRVGNEQFF. CDR3 sequence (DNA): TGTGCCAGCAGCCTCCGGGACAGGGTAGGCAATGAGCAGTTCTTC.

In this sample, this clonotype turned up a few times. V usage is TRBV3-1 and J usage is TRBJ2-3, with 7 bases that match TRBD2. Germline V gives CDR1 LGHDT, CDR2 YNNKEL (reference sequence). The V and J ends lost 1 base and 1 base, in that order; junction bases with no gene match: 8. The CDR3 has 17 residues. The CDR3 protein is CASSQGPGAGGTDTQYF. The CDR3 region has the DNA TGTGCCAGCAGCCAAGGACCCGGGGCGGGGGGCACAGATACGCAGTATTTT.

The J gene is TRBJ2-5, the V gene TRBV5-1; a possible D gene is TRBD2 (5 bases). Germline lookup yields CDR1 SGHRS and CDR2 YFSETQ. CDR3 length equals 13 residues. V was shortened by 3 bases and J by 13 bases, with 19 bases between the two germline ends. CDR3 residues: CASSSAPGSDSYF. The CDR3 nucleotides read TGCGCCAGCAGCTCCGCCCCTGGTAGCGACTCGTACTTC.

The chain uses TRBV7-3 and TRBJ2-1; 7 bases line up with TRBD1. The CDR3 is made up of 13 amino acids. Germline CDR1 SGHTA, CDR2 FQGTGA. V gave up 5 bases and J gave up 9 bases; unmatched junction bases: 7. CDR3 region: CASSPNRGGEQFF. As DNA, the CDR3 is TGTGCCAGCAGCCCAAACAGGGGCGGTGAGCAGTTCTTC.

The rearrangement joins TRBV29-1 to TRBJ2-7, with D possibly matching TRBD2 (7 bases). This CDR3 comprises 13 residues. The germline gives CDR1 SQVTM, CDR2 ANQGSEA. The germline V and J ends were trimmed by 6 bases and 7 bases, with 19 bases remaining between them. The CDR3, as DNA: TGCAGCGTGGGGGGGACATTCGCGGGGGAGCAGTACTTC. Protein product: CSVGGTFAGEQYF.

Only a few counts were recorded for this clonotype. The chain uses TRBV20-1 and TRBJ2-7; weak D call: TRBD1 (6 bases). The CDR3 totals 13 residues. Trimming removed 5 bases from V and 5 bases from J, with 16 bases in between. Germline CDR1 and CDR2: DFQATT and SNEGSKA (reference sequence). The CDR3 DNA follows: TGCAGTGCTCGCAACCGGGACATTCACGAGCAGTACTTC. Translating gives CSARNRDIHEQYF.

This chain joins TRBV10-3 and TRBJ2-5; a possible D gene is TRBD1 (5 bases). CDR1 is ENHRY, CDR2 SYGVKD, per germline. V was trimmed by 4 bases and J by 11 bases, leaving 17 bases between them. CDR3 length: 13 amino acids. The CDR3 spells CAISGQSRGQQYF. In DNA, the CDR3 is TGTGCCATCAGTGGTCAATCTAGGGGTCAGCAGTACTTC.

V and J are TRBV28 and TRBJ2-1; 8 bases match TRBD2. With 4 bases clipped from V and 7 bases from J, the junction kept 9 bases outside the gene matches. Germline CDR1 reads MDHEN; CDR2 reads SYDVKM. CDR3 length: 15 amino acids. The CDR3 loop is CASSWGLGGPNEQFF. CDR3 nucleotides: TGTGCCAGCAGTTGGGGACTAGGGGGGCCGAATGAGCAGTTCTTC.

This chain connects TRBV7-8 to TRBJ2-5; tentatively, D is TRBD1 or TRBD2 (5 bases each). This CDR3 comprises 14 residues. Trimming removed 5 bases at V and 7 bases at J, with 17 bases between. CDR1 SGHVS and CDR2 FQNEAQ come from the germline V gene. CDR3 bases: TGTGCCAGCAGCCCCCGGGACGGGTCAGGGACCCAGTACTTC. Its translation: CASSPRDGSGTQYF.

The chain is built from TRBV12-3 or TRBV12-4 and TRBJ2-3; D is perhaps TRBD1 (6 bases). The CDR3 loop spans 13 amino acids. Deletions cut 3 bases from V and 11 bases from J, with 15 bases between. CDR3 coding DNA: TGTGCCAGCAGTTTGGGGGCTAGTACTGAGCAGTATTTT. Residues: CASSLGASTEQYF.

In the case of this clonotype: One end of the junction fails to match germline, which may point to a read error. The chain joins TRBV6-4 to TRBJ1-5; D is unclear. CDR3 length: 15 amino acids. Germline CDR1 is MRHNA and CDR2 is SNTAGT. CDR3 loop: CASSDEYGSNQPQHF. CDR3 in DNA: TGTGCCAGCAGTGACGAGTATGGTAGCAATCAGCCTCAGCATTTT.

In this sample, this clonotype turned up a few times. The V call is TRBV10-3, the J call TRBJ2-5; D gene unclear. CDR1 ENHRY and CDR2 SYGVKD come from the germline V gene. V was cut by 6 bases and J by 0 bases, with 8 bases left in between. The CDR3 spans 13 residues. This CDR3 reads CAIRTENQETQYF. The CDR3 nucleotides are TGTGCCATCAGAACCGAAAACCAAGAGACCCAGTACTTC.

V is TRBV29-1 and J is TRBJ2-2; D not certain. The CDR3 is made up of 11 amino acids. Trimming removed 5 bases at V and 5 bases at J, with 6 bases between. Germline V gene data show CDR1 as SQVTM and CDR2 as ANQGSEA. Here the CDR3 reads CSVLRTGELFF. DNA of the CDR3: TGCAGCGTTCTCCGAACCGGGGAGCTGTTTTTT.

This clonotype has more than one count but fewer than ten. The chain recombines TRBV7-2 with TRBJ2-7; the match to TRBD1 covers 8 bases. The CDR3 consists of 18 residues. CDR1 and CDR2 (germline): SGHTA, FQGNSA. Trimming cost V 4 bases and J 0 bases; bases outside gene matches: 14. The CDR3 DNA is TGTGCCAGCAGCTCAAGGGACAGGCCTTACTACCCCTCCTACGAGCAGTACTTC. This translates into CASSSRDRPYYPSYEQYF.